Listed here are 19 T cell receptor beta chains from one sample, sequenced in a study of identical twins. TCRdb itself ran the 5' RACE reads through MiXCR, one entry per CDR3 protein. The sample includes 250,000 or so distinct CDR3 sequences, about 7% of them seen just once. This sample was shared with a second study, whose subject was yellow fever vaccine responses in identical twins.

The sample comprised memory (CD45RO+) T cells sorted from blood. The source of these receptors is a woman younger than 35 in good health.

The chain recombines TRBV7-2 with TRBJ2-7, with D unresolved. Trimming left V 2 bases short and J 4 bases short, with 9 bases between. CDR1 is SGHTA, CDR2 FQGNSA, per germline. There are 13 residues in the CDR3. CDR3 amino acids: CASSLSSEYEQYV. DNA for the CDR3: TGTGCCAGCAGCTTATCTAGTGAGTACGAGCAGTACGTC.

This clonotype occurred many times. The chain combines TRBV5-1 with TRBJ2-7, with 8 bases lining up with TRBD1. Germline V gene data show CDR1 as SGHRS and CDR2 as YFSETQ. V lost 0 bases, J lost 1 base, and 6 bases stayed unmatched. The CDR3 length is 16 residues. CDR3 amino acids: CASSLGGTGSSYEQYF. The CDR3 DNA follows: TGCGCCAGCAGCTTGGGGGGGACAGGTTCTTCCTACGAGCAGTACTTC.

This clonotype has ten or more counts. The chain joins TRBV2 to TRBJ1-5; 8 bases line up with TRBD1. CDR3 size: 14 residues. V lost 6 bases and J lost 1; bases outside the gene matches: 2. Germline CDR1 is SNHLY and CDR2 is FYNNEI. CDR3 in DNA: TGTGCCAGCAGCTGGACAGGGAGCAATCAGCCCCAGCATTTT. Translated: CASSWTGSNQPQHF.

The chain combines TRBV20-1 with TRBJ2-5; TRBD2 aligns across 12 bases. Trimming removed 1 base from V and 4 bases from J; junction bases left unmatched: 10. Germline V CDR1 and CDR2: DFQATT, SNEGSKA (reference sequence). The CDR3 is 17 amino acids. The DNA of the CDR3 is TGCAGTGCTAGAGGGCTAGCGGGAGGGCCTGTCGGAGAGACCCAGTACTTC. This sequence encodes CSARGLAGGPVGETQYF.

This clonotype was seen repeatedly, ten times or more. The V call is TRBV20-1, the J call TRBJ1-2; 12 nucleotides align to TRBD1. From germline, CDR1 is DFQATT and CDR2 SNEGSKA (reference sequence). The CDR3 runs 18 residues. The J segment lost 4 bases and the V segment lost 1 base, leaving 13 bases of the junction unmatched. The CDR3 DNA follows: TGCAGTGCTAGAGTGGGTACCGGGACAGGGGGCGCGAGCTATGGCTACACCTTC. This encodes CSARVGTGTGGASYGYTF.

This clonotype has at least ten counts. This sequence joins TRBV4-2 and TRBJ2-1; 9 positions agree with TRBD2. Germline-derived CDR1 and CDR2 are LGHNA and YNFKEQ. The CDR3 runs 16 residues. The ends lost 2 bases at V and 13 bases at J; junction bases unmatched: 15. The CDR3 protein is CASSQRGASGARAQFF. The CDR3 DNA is TGTGCCAGCAGCCAACGAGGGGCTAGCGGGGCCCGGGCCCAGTTCTTC.

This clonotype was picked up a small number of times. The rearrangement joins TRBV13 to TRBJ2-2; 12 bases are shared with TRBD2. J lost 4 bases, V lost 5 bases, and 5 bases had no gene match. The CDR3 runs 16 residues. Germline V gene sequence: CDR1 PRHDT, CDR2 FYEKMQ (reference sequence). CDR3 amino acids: CASSGLAGSVTGELFF. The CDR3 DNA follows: TGTGCCAGCAGCGGACTAGCGGGGTCGGTCACCGGGGAGCTGTTTTTT.

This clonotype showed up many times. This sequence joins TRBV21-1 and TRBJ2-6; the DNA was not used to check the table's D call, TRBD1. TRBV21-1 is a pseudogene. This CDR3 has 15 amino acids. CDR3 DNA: TGTGCCAGCTCCTGGAGGGGGCCTGGGGCCAACGTCCTGACTTTC. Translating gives CASSWRGPGANVLTF.

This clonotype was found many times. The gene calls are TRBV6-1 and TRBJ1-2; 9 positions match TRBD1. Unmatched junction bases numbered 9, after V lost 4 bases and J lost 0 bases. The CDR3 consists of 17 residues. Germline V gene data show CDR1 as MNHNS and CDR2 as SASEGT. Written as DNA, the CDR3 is TGTGCCAGCAGTGTTGTCGGGACAGGGACTTCTAACTATGGCTACACCTTC. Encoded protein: CASSVVGTGTSNYGYTF.

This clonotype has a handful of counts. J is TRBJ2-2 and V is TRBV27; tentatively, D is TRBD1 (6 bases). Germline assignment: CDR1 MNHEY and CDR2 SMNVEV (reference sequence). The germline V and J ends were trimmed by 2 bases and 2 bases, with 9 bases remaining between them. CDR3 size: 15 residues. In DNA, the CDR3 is TGTGCCAGCAGTTTAGGGACACATAACACCGGGGAGCTGTTTTTT. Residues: CASSLGTHNTGELFF.

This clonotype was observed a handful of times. The CDR3 sequence is CSARVDREVSPLHF. Written as DNA, the CDR3 is TGCAGTGCTAGAGTGGACAGGGAGGTTTCACCCCTCCACTTT. The chain recombines TRBV20-1 with TRBJ1-6, with 8 bases identical to TRBD1. J was trimmed by 9 bases and V by 1 base; bases with no gene match: 5. Per germline, CDR1 DFQATT and CDR2 SNEGSKA (reference sequence). The CDR3 is 14 residues long.

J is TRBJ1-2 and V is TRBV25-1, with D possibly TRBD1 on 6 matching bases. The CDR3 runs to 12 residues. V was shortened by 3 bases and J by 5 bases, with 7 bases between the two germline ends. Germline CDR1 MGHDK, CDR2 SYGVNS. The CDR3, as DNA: TGTGCCAGCAGTGACGGACAGTATGGCTACACCTTC. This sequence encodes CASSDGQYGYTF.

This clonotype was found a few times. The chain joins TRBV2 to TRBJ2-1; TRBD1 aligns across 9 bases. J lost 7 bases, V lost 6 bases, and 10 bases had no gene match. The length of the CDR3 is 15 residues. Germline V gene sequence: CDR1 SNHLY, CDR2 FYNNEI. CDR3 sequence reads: CASSLSGTGLNEQFF. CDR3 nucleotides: TGTGCCAGCAGCCTATCCGGGACAGGGCTAAATGAGCAGTTCTTC.

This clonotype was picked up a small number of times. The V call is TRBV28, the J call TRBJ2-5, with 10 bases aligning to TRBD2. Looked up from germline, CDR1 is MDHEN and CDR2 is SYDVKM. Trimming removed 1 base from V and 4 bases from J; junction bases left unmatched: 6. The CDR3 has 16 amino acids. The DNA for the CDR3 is TGTGCCAGCAGTTTATACCTAGCGGGAGCTTCAGAGACCCAGTACTTC. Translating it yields CASSLYLAGASETQYF.

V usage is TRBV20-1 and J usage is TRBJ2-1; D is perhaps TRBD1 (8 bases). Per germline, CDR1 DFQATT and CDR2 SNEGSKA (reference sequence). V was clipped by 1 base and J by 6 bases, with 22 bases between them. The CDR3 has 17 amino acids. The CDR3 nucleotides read TGCAGTGCTAGAGCAACCATTGACACAGGGGGGGGCAATGAGCAGTTCTTC. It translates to CSARATIDTGGGNEQFF.

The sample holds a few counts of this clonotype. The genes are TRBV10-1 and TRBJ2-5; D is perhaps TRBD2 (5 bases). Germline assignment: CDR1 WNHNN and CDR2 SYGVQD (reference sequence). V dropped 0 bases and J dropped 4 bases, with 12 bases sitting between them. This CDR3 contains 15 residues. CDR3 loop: CASSESFGGRETQYF. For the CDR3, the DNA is TGCGCCAGCAGTGAGTCCTTTGGAGGTCGAGAGACCCAGTACTTC.

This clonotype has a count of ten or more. CDR3 coding DNA: TGCGCCAGCAGCCAACTTACAGTACACAATGAGCAGTTCTTC. Protein product: CASSQLTVHNEQFF. V is TRBV4-1 and J is TRBJ2-1, with no clear D. Trimming removed 2 bases from V and 5 bases from J, with 10 bases in between. The CDR3 runs 14 residues. Germline loops: CDR1 MGHRA, CDR2 YSYEKL.

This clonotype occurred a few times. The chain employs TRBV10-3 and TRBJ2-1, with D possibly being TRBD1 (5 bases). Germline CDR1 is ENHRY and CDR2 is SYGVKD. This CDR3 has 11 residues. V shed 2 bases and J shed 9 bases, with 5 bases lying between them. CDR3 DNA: TGTGCCATCAGTGAGAGGGGTGAGCAGTTCTTC. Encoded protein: CAISERGEQFF.

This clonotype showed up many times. The CDR3 coding sequence is TGTGCCAGCAGCTTAGTCGGGGGAGGCTCCTACAATGAGCAGTTCTTC. Translation gives CASSLVGGGSYNEQFF. The J gene is TRBJ2-1, the V gene TRBV7-6; a possible D gene is TRBD2 (6 bases). The CDR3 covers 16 residues. V was clipped by 1 base and J by 0 bases, with 10 bases between them. Per germline, CDR1 SGHVS and CDR2 FNYEAQ.